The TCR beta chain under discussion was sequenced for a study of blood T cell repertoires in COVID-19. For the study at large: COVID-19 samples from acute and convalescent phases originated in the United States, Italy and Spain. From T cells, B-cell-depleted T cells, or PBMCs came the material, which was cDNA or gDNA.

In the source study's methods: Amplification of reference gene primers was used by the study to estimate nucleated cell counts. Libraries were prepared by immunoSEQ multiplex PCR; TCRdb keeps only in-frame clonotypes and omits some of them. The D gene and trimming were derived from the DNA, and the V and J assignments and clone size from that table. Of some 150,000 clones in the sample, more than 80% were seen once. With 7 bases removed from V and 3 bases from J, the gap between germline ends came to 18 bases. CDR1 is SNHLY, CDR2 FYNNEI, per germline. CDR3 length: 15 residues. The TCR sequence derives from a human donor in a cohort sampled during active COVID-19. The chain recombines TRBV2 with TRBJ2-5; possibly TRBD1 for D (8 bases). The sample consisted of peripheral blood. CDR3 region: CASKVGQGGEETQYF. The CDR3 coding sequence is TGTGCCAGCAAGGTCGGACAGGGAGGGGAAGAGACCCAGTACTTC.